The entry that follows covers one T cell receptor beta chain sequence. Its antigen is currently unknown. V shed 1 base, J shed 4 bases, and the junction held 7 bases outside the gene matches. The CDR3 loop spans 15 amino acids. CDR1 is MGHRA and CDR2 is YSYEKL in the germline V gene. The record originates from a study of cytomegalovirus exposure and HLA in healthy donors. Whole-study findings and limits: Common viral pathogens seemed to be connected with several of the most significant clusters, according to a later analysis. In a later analysis, specific HLA alleles were associated with some 16,000 TCR beta sequences at a 0.05 false discovery rate. Roughly uniform depth of sequencing across donors was assumed in presence/absence analyses.

The PCR had 60 Vbeta and 13 Jbeta primers. Using immunoSEQ multiplex PCR, the repertoire was profiled, and TCRdb retains in-frame clones only, with some absent. The sample contains 80,000 to 130,000 clones, under 80% of which appear only once. The sequencing sample was made of PBMCs. The rearrangement links TRBV4-1 to TRBJ2-7; 7 bases fit TRBD2. The sequence came from a woman between 18 and 30 years old in good health and CMV-seropositive. This chain's CDR3 is CASSQAQGLSYEQYF. CDR3 nucleotide sequence: TGCGCCAGCAGCCAAGCGCAGGGACTAAGTTACGAGCAGTACTTC.